This T cell receptor (beta chain) came from a study of spatial heterogeneity in lung cancer. Study details: Available follow-up PBMC samples were sequenced, at a median of approximately two years post-resection.

This clonotype was seen only a few times. Time point denoted: blood at routine non-recurrence follow-up after resection. Extraction of whole RNA from tumor, nontumor lung or frozen PBMC preceded unsorted sequencing. Per germline, CDR1 ENHRY and CDR2 SYGVKD. The J segment lost 2 bases and the V segment lost 6 bases, leaving 7 bases of the junction unmatched. CDR3 length: 14 residues. Unique molecular identifiers tagged every individual TCR cDNA molecule. TCRdb passed the 5' RACE reads through MiXCR, listing each CDR3 protein once. The sample has some 120,000 distinct CDR3 sequences; over 9% are singletons.

The V and J genes are TRBV10-3 and TRBJ2-7, with TRBD1 matching over 7 bases. The TCR comes from a male donor with early-stage non-small cell lung cancer. Sequenced material: PBMCs, taken at follow-up. The CDR3 reads CAISVLGTAYEQYF. CDR3 in DNA: TGTGCCATCAGCGTCCTGGGGACAGCCTACGAGCAGTACTTC.